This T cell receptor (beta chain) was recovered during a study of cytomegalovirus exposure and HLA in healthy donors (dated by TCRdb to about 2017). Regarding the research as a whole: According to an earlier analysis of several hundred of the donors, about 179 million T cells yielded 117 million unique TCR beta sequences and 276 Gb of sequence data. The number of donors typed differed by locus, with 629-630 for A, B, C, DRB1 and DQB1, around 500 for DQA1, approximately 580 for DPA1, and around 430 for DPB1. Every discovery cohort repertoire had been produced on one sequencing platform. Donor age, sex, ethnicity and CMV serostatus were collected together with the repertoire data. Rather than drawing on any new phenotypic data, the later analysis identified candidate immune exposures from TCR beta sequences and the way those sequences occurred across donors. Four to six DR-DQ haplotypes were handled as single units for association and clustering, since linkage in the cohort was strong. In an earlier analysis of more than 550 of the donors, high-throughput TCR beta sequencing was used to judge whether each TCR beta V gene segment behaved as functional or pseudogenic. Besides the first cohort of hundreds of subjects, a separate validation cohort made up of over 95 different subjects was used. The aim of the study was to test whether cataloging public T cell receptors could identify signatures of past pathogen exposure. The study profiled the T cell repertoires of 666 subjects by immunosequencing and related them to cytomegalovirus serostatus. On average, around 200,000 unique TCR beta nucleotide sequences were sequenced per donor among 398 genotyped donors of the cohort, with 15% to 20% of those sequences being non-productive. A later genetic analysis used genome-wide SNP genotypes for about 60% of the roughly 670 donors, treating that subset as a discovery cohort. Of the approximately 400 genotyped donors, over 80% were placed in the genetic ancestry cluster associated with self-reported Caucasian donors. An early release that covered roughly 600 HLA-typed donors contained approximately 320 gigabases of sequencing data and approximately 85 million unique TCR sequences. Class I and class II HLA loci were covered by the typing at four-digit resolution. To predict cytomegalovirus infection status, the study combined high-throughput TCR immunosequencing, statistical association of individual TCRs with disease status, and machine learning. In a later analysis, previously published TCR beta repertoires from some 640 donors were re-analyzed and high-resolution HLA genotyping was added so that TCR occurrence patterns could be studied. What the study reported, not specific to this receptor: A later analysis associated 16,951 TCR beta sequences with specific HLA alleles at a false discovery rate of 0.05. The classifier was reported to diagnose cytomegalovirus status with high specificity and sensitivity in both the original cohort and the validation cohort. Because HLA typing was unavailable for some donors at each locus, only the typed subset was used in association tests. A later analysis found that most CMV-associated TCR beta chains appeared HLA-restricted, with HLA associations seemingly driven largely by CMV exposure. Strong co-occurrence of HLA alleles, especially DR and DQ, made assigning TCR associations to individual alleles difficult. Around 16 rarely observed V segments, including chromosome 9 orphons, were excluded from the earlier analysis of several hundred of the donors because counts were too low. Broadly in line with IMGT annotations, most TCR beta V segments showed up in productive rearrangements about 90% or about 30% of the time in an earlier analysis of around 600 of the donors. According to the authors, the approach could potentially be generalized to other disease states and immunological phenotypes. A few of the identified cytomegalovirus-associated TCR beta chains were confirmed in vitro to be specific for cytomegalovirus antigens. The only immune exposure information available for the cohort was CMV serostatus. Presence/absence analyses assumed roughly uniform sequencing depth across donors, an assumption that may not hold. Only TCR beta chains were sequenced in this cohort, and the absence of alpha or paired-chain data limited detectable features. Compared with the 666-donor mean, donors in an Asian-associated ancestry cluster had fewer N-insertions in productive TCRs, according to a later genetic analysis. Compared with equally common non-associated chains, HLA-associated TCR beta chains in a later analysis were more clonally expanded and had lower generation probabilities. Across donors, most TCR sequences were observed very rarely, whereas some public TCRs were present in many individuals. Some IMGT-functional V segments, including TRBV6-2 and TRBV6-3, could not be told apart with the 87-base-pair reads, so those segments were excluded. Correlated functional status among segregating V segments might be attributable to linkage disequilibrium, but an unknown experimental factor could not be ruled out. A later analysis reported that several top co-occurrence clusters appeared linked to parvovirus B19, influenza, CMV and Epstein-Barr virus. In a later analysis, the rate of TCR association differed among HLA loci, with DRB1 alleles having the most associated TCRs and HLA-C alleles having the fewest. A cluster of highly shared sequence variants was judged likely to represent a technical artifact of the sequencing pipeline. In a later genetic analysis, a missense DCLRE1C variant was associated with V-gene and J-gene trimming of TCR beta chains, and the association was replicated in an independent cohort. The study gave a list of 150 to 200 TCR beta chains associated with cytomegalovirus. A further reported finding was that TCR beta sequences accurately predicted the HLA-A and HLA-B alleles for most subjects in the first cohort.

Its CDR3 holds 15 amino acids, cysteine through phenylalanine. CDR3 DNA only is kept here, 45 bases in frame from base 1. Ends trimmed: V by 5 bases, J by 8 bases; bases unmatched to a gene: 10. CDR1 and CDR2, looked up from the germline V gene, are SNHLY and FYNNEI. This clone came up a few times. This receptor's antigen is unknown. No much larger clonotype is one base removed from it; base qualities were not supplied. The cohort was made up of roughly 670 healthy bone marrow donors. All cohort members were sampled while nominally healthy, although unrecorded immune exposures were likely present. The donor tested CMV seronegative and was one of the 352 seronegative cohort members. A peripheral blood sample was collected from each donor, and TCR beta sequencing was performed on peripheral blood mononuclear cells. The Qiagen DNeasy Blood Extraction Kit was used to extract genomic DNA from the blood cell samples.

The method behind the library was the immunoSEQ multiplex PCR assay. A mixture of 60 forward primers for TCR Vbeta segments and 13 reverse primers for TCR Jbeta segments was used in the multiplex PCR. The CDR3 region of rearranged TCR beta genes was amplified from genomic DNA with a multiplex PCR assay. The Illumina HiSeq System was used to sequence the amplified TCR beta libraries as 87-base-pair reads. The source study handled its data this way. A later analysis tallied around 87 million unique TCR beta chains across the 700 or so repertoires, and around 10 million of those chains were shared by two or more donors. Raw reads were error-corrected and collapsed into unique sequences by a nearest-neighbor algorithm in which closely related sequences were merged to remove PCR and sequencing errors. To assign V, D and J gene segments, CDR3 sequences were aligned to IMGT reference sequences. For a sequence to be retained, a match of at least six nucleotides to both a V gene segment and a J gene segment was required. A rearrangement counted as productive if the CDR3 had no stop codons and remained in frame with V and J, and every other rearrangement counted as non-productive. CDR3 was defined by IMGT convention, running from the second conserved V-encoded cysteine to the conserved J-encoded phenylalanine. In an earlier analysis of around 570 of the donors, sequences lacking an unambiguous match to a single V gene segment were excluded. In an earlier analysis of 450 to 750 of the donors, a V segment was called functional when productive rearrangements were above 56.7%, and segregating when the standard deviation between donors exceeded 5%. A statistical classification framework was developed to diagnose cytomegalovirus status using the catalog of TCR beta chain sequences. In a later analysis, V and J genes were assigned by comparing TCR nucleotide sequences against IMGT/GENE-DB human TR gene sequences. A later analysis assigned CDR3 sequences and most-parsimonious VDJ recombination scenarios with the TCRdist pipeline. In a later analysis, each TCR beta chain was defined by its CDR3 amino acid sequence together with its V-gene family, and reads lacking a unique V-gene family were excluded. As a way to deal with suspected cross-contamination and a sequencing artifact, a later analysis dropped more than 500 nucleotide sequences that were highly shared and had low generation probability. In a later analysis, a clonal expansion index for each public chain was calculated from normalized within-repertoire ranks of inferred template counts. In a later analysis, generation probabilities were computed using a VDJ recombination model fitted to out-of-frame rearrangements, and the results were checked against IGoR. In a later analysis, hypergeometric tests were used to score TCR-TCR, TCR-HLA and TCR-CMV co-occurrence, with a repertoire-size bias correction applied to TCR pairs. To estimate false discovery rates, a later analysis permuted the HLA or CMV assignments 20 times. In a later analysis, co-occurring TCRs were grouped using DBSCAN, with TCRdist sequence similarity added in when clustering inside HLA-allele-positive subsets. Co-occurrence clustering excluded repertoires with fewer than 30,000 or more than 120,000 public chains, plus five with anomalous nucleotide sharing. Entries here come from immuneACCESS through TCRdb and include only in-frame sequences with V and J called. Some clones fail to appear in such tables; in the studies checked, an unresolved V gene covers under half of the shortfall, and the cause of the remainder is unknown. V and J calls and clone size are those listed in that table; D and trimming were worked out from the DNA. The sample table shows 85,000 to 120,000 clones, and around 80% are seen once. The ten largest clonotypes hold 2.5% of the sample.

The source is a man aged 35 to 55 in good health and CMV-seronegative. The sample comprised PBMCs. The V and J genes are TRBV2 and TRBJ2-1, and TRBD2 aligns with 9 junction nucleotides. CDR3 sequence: CASSPGTSPLDEQFF. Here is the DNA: TGTGCCAGCAGTCCCGGGACTAGCCCGTTGGATGAGCAGTTCTTC.